This T cell receptor (beta chain) was sequenced during a study of T-cell memory formation after mild COVID-19. TCRdb called the 5' RACE reads again in MiXCR, with one record for every CDR3 protein. Of roughly 250,000 distinct CDR3 sequences in the sample, about a sixth were seen once. CDR3 length: 14 amino acids. The germline V gene encodes CDR1 LGHNA and CDR2 YSLEER. Trimming cost V 9 bases and J 5 bases, with 14 bases left between them. Sequenced input: PBMCs or a T cell subset sorted from them (not recorded which). This clonotype was obtained from a man aged 18 to 29 who had mild COVID-19 (a few samples of this study predate the infection). Cell type and time point are not known. J is TRBJ1-6 and V is TRBV4-3, with D maybe TRBD1 (6 bases). CDR3 nucleotide sequence: TGCGCCAGTAAGGGGGTAGGGGATAATTCACCCCTCCACTTT. Its translation: CASKGVGDNSPLHF.